Below, one T cell receptor (beta chain) is given with its context. Its antigen is as yet unknown. This specimen comes from a study of shared clonotypes between healthy human individuals. Some clones are missing from TCRdb's copy, which holds only in-frame ones; the method was immunoSEQ multiplex PCR. The sample shows about 2.4 million clones, approximately 93% of them seen only once. The V gene lost 0 bases and the J gene lost 0 bases, with 10 bases spanning the gap. This CDR3 is 16 amino acids long. Germline assignment: CDR1 SEHNR and CDR2 FQNEAQ (reference sequence). General study findings and limits: Non-shared clonotypes displayed generation probabilities falling below those of clonotypes present in all four donors.

In the CD4+ fraction, cells were divided into CD45RA+ naive and CD45RA-negative memory subsets. The clonotype originates from a man in his late teens or twenties in good health. Some clones in this sample may be carry-over from other donors' samples. Sequenced: naive CD4+ T cells from PBMCs. Subset described: CD45RA+ positively selected. V is TRBV7-9 and J is TRBJ2-3, with D possibly matching TRBD2 (5 bases). The CDR3 sequence is CASSLALASSTDTQYF. CDR3 DNA: TGTGCCAGCAGCTTAGCTTTGGCTAGCAGCACAGATACGCAGTATTTT.